These 2 T cell receptor beta chains share one sample of origin, sequenced in a study of shared clonotypes between healthy human individuals. Data came from immunoSEQ multiplex PCR; TCRdb stores just in-frame clones and leaves some out. The repertoire has 2 million to 3 million clones, roughly 93% of them found once; the top ten carry about 0.38%. The sequenced sample was naive CD4+ T cells from PBMCs. Described subset: CD45RA+ positively selected. The receptor source for this set is a young man in good health. Some clones in this sample may be carry-over from other donors' samples.

This clone was counted between two and nine times. The rearrangement links TRBV5-1 to TRBJ2-7, with 9 bases matching TRBD2. The CDR3 extends over 17 amino acids. CDR1 SGHRS and CDR2 YFSETQ come from the germline V gene. V shed 1 base and J 4 bases; nucleotides not matched to a gene: 12. The CDR3 loop reads CASSLMMTSGTNYEQYF. The DNA of the CDR3 is TGCGCCAGCAGCTTGATGATGACTAGCGGAACAAATTACGAGCAGTACTTC. The variable domain in full, completed from reference TRBV5-1 and TRBJ2-7, reads KAGVTQTPRYLIKTRGQQVTLSCSPISGHRSVSWYQQTPGQGLQFLFEYFSETQRNKGNFPGRFSGRQFSNSRSEMNVSTLELGDSALYLCASSLMMTSGTNYEQYFGPGTRLTVT.

The J gene is TRBJ2-7, the V gene TRBV7-7, with 9 bases aligning to TRBD1. The CDR3 extends over 13 amino acids. CDR1 is SSHAT, CDR2 FNYEAQ, per germline (reference sequence). The V segment lost 4 bases and the J segment 7 bases; nucleotides outside the gene matches: 5. CDR3 loop: CASSSDRGYEQYF. The CDR3 nucleotides are TGTGCCAGCAGCTCGGACAGGGGATATGAGCAGTACTTC.